This TCR beta chain was recorded in a study of T cell clones after liver transplantation. V shed 0 bases and J shed 9 bases, with 4 bases lying between them. The CDR3 is made up of 11 amino acids. Per the germline V gene, CDR1 is SGHDT and CDR2 is YYEEEE. The data were produced by immunoSEQ multiplex PCR, yet TCRdb's version contains in-frame clones alone and is incomplete. The sample lists approximately 11,000 clones, about 71% occurring once. Sequenced here: CD4+ T cells from blood, sampled about 31 months after liver transplant. The TCR was taken from a human patient who received a liver transplant. Certain T cells may be donor cells from the graft. This rearrangement joins TRBV5-6 to TRBJ2-1; no clear D. In nucleotides, the CDR3 is TGTGCCAGCAGCTTGGTAAGTGAGCAGTTCTTC. Translation gives CASSLVSEQFF.